This T cell receptor beta chain was documented in a study of cytomegalovirus exposure and HLA in healthy donors. General study findings and limits: Both high specificity and high sensitivity reportedly marked the classifier's diagnosis of cytomegalovirus status. The TCR clusters that emerged in the first cohort tended, a later analysis found, to co-occur in the 95 to 150 validation repertoires. Cytomegalovirus-associated TCR beta chains were listed, numbering some 170.

Data came from immunoSEQ multiplex PCR; TCRdb stores just in-frame clones and leaves some out. The repertoire has 300,000 to 400,000 clones, approximately 90% of them found once; the top ten carry roughly 0.82%. The donors were part of the validation cohort of 120 or so subjects. That cohort was separate from the first cohort, which comprised 500 to 850 subjects. This clone was counted between two and nine times. Its specificity is unknown. The source material was PBMCs. This sequence originates from a young woman in good health and CMV-seronegative.

The CDR3 DNA reads as TGCGCCAGCACCGCTCCAGGGGTAAACACTGAAGCTTTCTTT. This codes for CASTAPGVNTEAFF. This chain links TRBV5-1 with TRBJ1-1; perhaps TRBD1 as D (6 bases). The CDR3 extends over 14 amino acids. V was trimmed by 6 bases and J by 2 bases, leaving 14 bases between them. Germline CDR1 reads SGHRS; CDR2 reads YFSETQ.